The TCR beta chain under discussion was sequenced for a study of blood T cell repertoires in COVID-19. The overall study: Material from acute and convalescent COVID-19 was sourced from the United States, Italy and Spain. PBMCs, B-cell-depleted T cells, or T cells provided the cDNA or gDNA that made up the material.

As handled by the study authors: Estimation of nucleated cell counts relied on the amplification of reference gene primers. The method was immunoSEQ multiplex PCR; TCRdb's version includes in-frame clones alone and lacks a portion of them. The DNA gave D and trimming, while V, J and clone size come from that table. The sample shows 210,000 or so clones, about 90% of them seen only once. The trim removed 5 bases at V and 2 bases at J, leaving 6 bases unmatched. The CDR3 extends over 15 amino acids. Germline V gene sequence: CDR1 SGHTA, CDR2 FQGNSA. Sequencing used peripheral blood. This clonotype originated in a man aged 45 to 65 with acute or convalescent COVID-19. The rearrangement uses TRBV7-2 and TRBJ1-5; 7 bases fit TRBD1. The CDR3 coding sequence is TGTGCCAGCAGCCCAGGGGGGTTGGGCAATCAGCCCCAGCATTTT. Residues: CASSPGGLGNQPQHF. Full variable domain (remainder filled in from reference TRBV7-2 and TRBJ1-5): GAGVSQSPSNKVTEKGKDVELRCDPISGHTALYWYRQSLGQGLEFLIYFQGNSAPDKSGLPSDRFSAERTGGSVSTLTIQRTQQEDSAVYLCASSPGGLGNQPQHFGDGTRLSIL.